Listed below are T cell receptor beta chains from one sample, sequenced in a study of T-cell memory formation after mild COVID-19. TCRdb redid the calling of the 5' RACE reads with MiXCR, one entry per CDR3 protein. This sample has about 15,000 distinct CDR3 sequences, with approximately 23% found just once. Sequencing was performed on PBMCs or a T cell subset sorted from them (not recorded which). All receptors come from a man aged 18 to 29 who had mild COVID-19 (a few samples of this study predate the infection). Cell type and time point are not known. CDR3s include the opening cysteine and the closing phenylalanine or tryptophan. D genes are given only for firm matches. Clone size is stated in some rows and not others, as once, few, many or a class when expanded.

j_call clone_size v_call d_call cdr3_aa cdr3_nt
TRBJ2-3 . TRBV3-1 . CASSPHPTDTQYF TGTGCCAGCAGCCCCCACCCCACAGATACGCAGTATTTT
TRBJ2-1 many TRBV4-1 . CASSHPLDATYNEQFF TGCGCCAGCAGCCATCCCCTCGACGCCACCTACAATGAGCAGTTCTTC
TRBJ2-1 . TRBV5-1 TRBD1 CASSLQGASYNEQFF TGCGCCAGCAGCTTGCAGGGGGCGTCCTACAATGAGCAGTTCTTC
TRBJ1-2 many TRBV20-1 . CSAPNVPRGSFYGYTF TGCAGTGCTCCTAATGTTCCGCGGGGGTCCTTCTATGGCTACACCTTC
TRBJ2-7 many TRBV12-3/TRBV12-4 . CASSLYFYEQYF TGTGCCAGCAGTTTATACTTCTACGAGCAGTACTTC
TRBJ2-7 few TRBV9 . CASSVAGAHSYEQYF TGTGCCAGCAGCGTGGCCGGGGCCCACTCCTACGAGCAGTACTTC
TRBJ2-7 . TRBV19 . CASAPAGVYEQYF TGTGCCAGTGCTCCAGCAGGGGTCTACGAGCAGTACTTC
TRBJ2-4 many TRBV7-6 . CASSSPGNIQYF TGTGCCAGCAGCTCCCCAGGAAACATTCAGTACTTC
TRBJ2-7 few TRBV7-8 TRBD2 CASSPGPSGGAGQYF TGTGCCAGCAGCCCGGGGCCCAGCGGGGGGGCGGGGCAGTACTTC
TRBJ2-5 many TRBV6-1 . CASSEVPAGRDETQYF TGTGCCAGCAGTGAAGTCCCTGCTGGCAGGGATGAGACCCAGTACTTC
TRBJ2-3 . TRBV7-2 . CASSSTRVGDTQYF TGTGCCAGCAGCTCGACCAGGGTCGGAGATACGCAGTATTTT
TRBJ1-2 few TRBV5-5 TRBD1 CASSPGTGGEFHYGYTF TGTGCCAGCAGCCCGGGGACAGGGGGAGAGTTTCACTATGGCTACACCTTC
TRBJ1-2 . TRBV7-2 . CASNRFGGQEGYTF TGTGCCAGCAACCGATTTGGGGGGCAGGAGGGCTACACCTTC
TRBJ1-6 many TRBV28 . CASSLHREYSPLHF TGTGCCAGCAGTTTACACAGGGAGTACTCACCCCTCCACTTT
TRBJ1-5 many TRBV7-6 TRBD1 CASSLPGQVTGWGNQPQHF TGTGCCAGCAGCTTACCGGGACAGGTGACGGGATGGGGGAATCAGCCCCAGCATTTT
TRBJ2-3 . TRBV2 . CASRGSDSHLGTQYF TGTGCCAGCAGGGGGTCGGACAGCCACCTAGGTACGCAGTATTTT
TRBJ1-5 . TRBV12-3/TRBV12-4 . CASSPRRSLNQPQHF TGTGCCAGCAGTCCCAGGCGGTCCCTTAATCAGCCCCAGCATTTT
TRBJ1-2 . TRBV20-1 . CSAPRPGTSSWDYGYTF TGCAGTGCTCCCCGCCCCGGGACTAGTTCGTGGGACTATGGCTACACCTTC
TRBJ2-5 . TRBV7-9 TRBD1 CASSLDRGSFGETQYF TGTGCCAGCAGCTTAGACAGGGGATCATTCGGAGAGACCCAGTACTTC
TRBJ1-3 few TRBV19 TRBD1 CASRRRGRRNTIYF TGTGCCAGTAGACGCAGGGGGCGGCGAAACACCATATATTTT
TRBJ1-2 . TRBV24-1 . CATSDQTVYGYTF TGTGCCACCAGTGATCAGACAGTATATGGCTACACCTTC
TRBJ2-7 many TRBV19 TRBD1 CASSKGDSRYEQYF TGTGCCAGTAGTAAGGGGGACAGCCGCTACGAGCAGTACTTC
TRBJ2-5 many TRBV9 TRBD1 CASSTGTGGPPTQYF TGTGCCAGCAGTACCGGGACAGGGGGCCCCCCGACCCAGTACTTC
TRBJ2-1 . TRBV10-3 . CAISESGRLASYNEQFF TGTGCCATCAGTGAGTCGGGACGGCTAGCGTCATACAATGAGCAGTTCTTC
TRBJ1-2 many TRBV7-2 . CASSLLLWGHRGYTF TGTGCCAGCAGCTTACTTTTGTGGGGCCACCGGGGCTACACCTTC